The 30 T cell receptor beta chains reported below all come from one sample, sequenced in a study of T cell responses to AZD1222 COVID-19 vaccine. Only in-frame clones appear in the TCRdb table, and some are missing; sequencing was by immunoSEQ multiplex PCR. The repertoire has roughly 150,000 clones, around 89% of them found once; the top ten carry under 3.5%. The sample consisted of peripheral blood, taken on day 0 of MenACWY control vaccination. These receptors all come from an adult in good health.

The genes are TRBV4-2 and TRBJ1-2; D not certain. Germline lookup yields CDR1 LGHNA and CDR2 YNFKEQ. Trimming shortened V by 1 base and J by 6 bases, and 12 bases separated the two germline ends. This CDR3 contains 14 residues. The CDR3 reads CASSQGTDLDGYTF. The CDR3 nucleotides read TGTGCCAGCAGCCAAGGGACGGATCTCGATGGCTACACCTTC.

The V call is TRBV19, the J call TRBJ2-7, with D possibly being TRBD1 or TRBD2 (5 bases each). The germline V gene encodes CDR1 LNHDA and CDR2 SQIVND (reference sequence). Trimming removed 5 bases at V and 1 base at J, with 15 bases between. This CDR3 comprises 15 residues. CDR3 coding DNA: TGTGCCAGTAGTTCTTTGAGGGACGGTTCCTACGAGCAGTACTTC. As protein: CASSSLRDGSYEQYF.

The chain combines TRBV4-1 with TRBJ1-1, with 8 bases aligning to TRBD1. CDR3 length: 15 residues. V lost 4 bases and J lost 4; bases outside the gene matches: 8. Germline CDR1 reads MGHRA; CDR2 reads YSYEKL. The CDR3 sequence: CASSLSGTGGTEAFF. CDR3 sequence (DNA): TGCGCCAGCAGCCTCTCAGGGACAGGAGGCACTGAAGCTTTCTTT.

V usage is TRBV5-4 and J usage is TRBJ1-2; 9 bases match TRBD1. The junction had 5 bases not matched to a gene; V was cut back by 3 bases and J by 5 bases. Germline V lookup: CDR1 SGHNT, CDR2 YYREEE (reference sequence). This CDR3 contains 14 residues. The CDR3 reads CASSSSGTGYGYTF. The CDR3 nucleotides read TGTGCCAGCAGCTCCTCCGGGACAGGGTATGGCTACACCTTC.

This chain uses TRBV6-5 with TRBJ2-6; no clear D. The CDR3 is made up of 15 amino acids. Germline values: CDR1 MNHEY, CDR2 SVGAGI. V was shortened by 8 bases and J by 3 bases, with 14 bases between the two germline ends. CDR3 DNA sequence: TGTGCCAGCGTACAACAGTGGAGTGGGGCCAACGTCCTGACTTTC. Amino acid sequence: CASVQQWSGANVLTF.

This rearrangement joins TRBV2 to TRBJ2-2; perhaps D is TRBD1 or TRBD2 (6 bases each). The CDR3 is made up of 13 amino acids. Looked up from germline, CDR1 is SNHLY and CDR2 is FYNNEI. V lost 8 bases to trimming and J lost 5 bases, with 12 bases between them. This CDR3 is CASQEGETGELFF. CDR3 bases: TGTGCCAGCCAGGAGGGGGAAACCGGGGAGCTGTTTTTT.

V and J are TRBV10-2 and TRBJ2-1, with D tentatively TRBD1 or TRBD2 (5 bases each). Trimming pared 4 bases from V and 1 base from J, leaving 14 bases between. Germline lookup yields CDR1 WSHSY and CDR2 SAAADI. This CDR3 contains 16 residues. For the CDR3, the DNA is TGCGCCAGCAGTGGAACGGGGCGCGGGTCCTACAATGAGCAGTTCTTC. Its translation is CASSGTGRGSYNEQFF.

The chain couples TRBV6-5 to TRBJ1-2; D call uncertain. Germline-derived CDR1 and CDR2 are MNHEY and SVGAGI. Trimming stripped 3 bases from V and 4 bases from J, with 15 bases between. The CDR3 loop spans 15 amino acids. Here the CDR3 DNA reads TGTGCCAGCAGTTATCCCCAGGCTGGGATCTATGGCTACACCTTC. This codes for CASSYPQAGIYGYTF.

This clone has more than one count but fewer than ten. This chain uses TRBV4-3 with TRBJ2-4, with a tentative D call TRBD1 (5 bases). This CDR3 has 17 residues. Germline assignment: CDR1 LGHNA and CDR2 YSLEER. The germline V and J ends were trimmed by 1 base and 1 base, with 14 bases remaining between them. CDR3 bases: TGCGCCAGCAGCCAAGTCTGGGGTCCAGGGGCCAAAAACATTCAGTACTTC. Translation gives CASSQVWGPGAKNIQYF.

The rearrangement uses TRBV4-1 and TRBJ1-2, with TRBD1 as a possible D gene (5 bases). Trimming left V 1 base short and J 3 bases short, with 12 bases between. The CDR3 totals 15 residues. Germline V gene sequence: CDR1 MGHRA, CDR2 YSYEKL. CDR3 residues: CASSQGARVDYGYTF. For the CDR3, the DNA is TGCGCCAGCAGCCAAGGGGCCAGGGTTGACTATGGCTACACCTTC.

This clone was recorded a few times. The chain has TRBV5-1 and TRBJ1-2; D call uncertain. Trimming stripped 4 bases from V and 4 bases from J, with 17 bases between. Germline lookup yields CDR1 SGHRS and CDR2 YFSETQ. The CDR3 loop spans 15 amino acids. CDR3 region: CASSHKSGLGYGYTF. The CDR3 DNA follows: TGCGCCAGCAGCCATAAGTCGGGTCTCGGCTATGGCTACACCTTC.

This chain links TRBV5-1 with TRBJ1-5; D may be TRBD1 (5 bases). This CDR3 spans 15 amino acids. Per germline, CDR1 SGHRS and CDR2 YFSETQ. Deletions cut 4 bases from V and 1 base from J, with 12 bases between. The CDR3 loop is CASSPGTDSNQPQHF. The CDR3 nucleotides are TGCGCCAGCAGCCCCGGGACCGACAGCAATCAGCCCCAGCATTTT.

Only one count was recorded for this clone. V gene TRBV5-1 combines with J gene TRBJ2-5; D is uncertain. The V gene's germline CDR1 is SGHRS and CDR2 YFSETQ. The CDR3 covers 13 residues. The V end lost 0 bases, the J end lost 4 bases, and 7 bases lay between the germline ends. CDR3: CASSLEASETQYF. Written as DNA, the CDR3 is TGCGCCAGCAGCTTGGAGGCCTCAGAGACCCAGTACTTC. Full variable domain (remainder filled in from reference TRBV5-1 and TRBJ2-5): KAGVTQTPRYLIKTRGQQVTLSCSPISGHRSVSWYQQTPGQGLQFLFEYFSETQRNKGNFPGRFSGRQFSNSRSEMNVSTLELGDSALYLCASSLEASETQYFGPGTRLLVL.

The rearrangement links TRBV7-2 to TRBJ1-2, with D uncertain. From germline, CDR1 is SGHTA and CDR2 FQGNSA. This CDR3 is built from 13 residues. Trimming took 7 bases from V and 6 from J, leaving 15 bases between them. CDR3 residues: CASTPLGYDGYTF. The CDR3 DNA sequence: TGTGCCAGCACTCCCTTGGGGTATGATGGCTACACCTTC.

This chain links TRBV19 with TRBJ2-7, with D unclear. The length of the CDR3 is 13 residues. Trimming removed 8 bases at V and 6 bases at J, with 17 bases between. CDR1 is LNHDA and CDR2 is SQIVND in the germline V gene (reference sequence). CDR3 amino acids: CASSNPPILEQYF. CDR3 bases: TGTGCCAGTTCCAACCCCCCCATTCTCGAGCAGTACTTC.

This clone was seen a handful of times. This chain uses TRBV27 with TRBJ2-7; D is perhaps TRBD1 or TRBD2 (6 bases each). Germline V gives CDR1 MNHEY, CDR2 SMNVEV (reference sequence). The CDR3 covers 17 residues. Trimming cost V 5 bases and J 0 bases, with 20 bases left between them. CDR3 sequence (DNA): TGTGCCAGCAGTAGCCTTCAATTTGGGGGGCTCTCCTACGAGCAGTACTTC. Its protein is CASSSLQFGGLSYEQYF.

The chain employs TRBV10-3 and TRBJ1-6, with D hard to call. V gave up 0 bases and J gave up 6 bases, with 6 bases separating them. The CDR3 totals 14 residues. CDR1 and CDR2 from the germline V gene are ENHRY and SYGVKD. In nucleotides, the CDR3 is TGTGCCATCAGTGAGTCTCAGACTAATTCACCCCTCCACTTT. Translated: CAISESQTNSPLHF.

The chain links TRBV4-2 to TRBJ2-4; 9 positions match TRBD2. Per the germline V gene, CDR1 is LGHNA and CDR2 is YNFKEQ. The CDR3 has 16 residues. Unmatched junction bases numbered 0, after V lost 0 bases and J lost 0 bases. In DNA, the CDR3 is TGTGCCAGCAGCCAAGAACTAGCGGGAGCCAAAAACATTCAGTACTTC. It translates to CASSQELAGAKNIQYF.

This chain joins TRBV18 and TRBJ1-5, with no clear D. Trimming cost V 1 base and J 5 bases, with 6 bases left between them. Germline loops: CDR1 KGHSH, CDR2 LQKENI. The length of the CDR3 is 13 residues. The CDR3 nucleotides read TGTGCCAGCTCACCACTCGTCGATCAGCCCCAGCATTTT. This gives the protein CASSPLVDQPQHF.

The rearrangement joins TRBV7-2 to TRBJ1-2; D ambiguous. V shed 5 bases and J shed 0 bases, with 13 bases lying between them. CDR1 and CDR2 (germline): SGHTA, FQGNSA. The CDR3 length is 15 residues. The CDR3 region has the DNA TGTGCCAGCAGCGCAGGCGTCGACTCTAACTATGGCTACACCTTC. Protein: CASSAGVDSNYGYTF.

This chain joins TRBV4-3 and TRBJ1-2; no definite D call. This CDR3 spans 16 amino acids. V was pared by 0 bases and J by 2 bases, with 13 bases between. Germline CDR1 is LGHNA and CDR2 is YSLEER. CDR3 sequence reads: CASSQDSTMGNYGYTF. The CDR3 DNA follows: TGCGCCAGCAGCCAAGATTCCACGATGGGGAACTATGGCTACACCTTC.

The CDR3 here is CASSSPPLRIAEAFF. For the CDR3, the DNA is TGTGCCAGCAGTTCCCCGCCCCTCCGGATCGCTGAAGCTTTCTTT. The V call is TRBV6-6, the J call TRBJ1-1; no definite D call. Germline V gives CDR1 MNHNY, CDR2 SVGAGI (reference sequence). With 4 bases removed from V and 6 bases from J, the gap between germline ends came to 18 bases. The CDR3 spans 15 residues.

The chain recombines TRBV27 with TRBJ1-1; D is undetermined. Trimming left V 7 bases short and J 5 bases short, with 14 bases between. Germline CDR1 and CDR2: MNHEY and SMNVEV (reference sequence). The CDR3 length is 13 residues. CDR3 protein: CASTLGEGTEAFF. DNA for the CDR3: TGTGCCAGCACCCTCGGGGAAGGGACTGAAGCTTTCTTT.

The rearrangement uses TRBV27 and TRBJ2-7; 7 positions match TRBD1. Trimming at V came to 4 bases and at J to 2 bases, leaving 8 bases not matched to a gene. From germline, CDR1 is MNHEY and CDR2 SMNVEV (reference sequence). The CDR3 has 15 residues. CDR3 nucleotide sequence: TGTGCCAGCAGTTGGTTTCCCGGGACAGCCTACGAGCAGTACTTC. Residues: CASSWFPGTAYEQYF.

The V gene is TRBV5-4, the J gene TRBJ2-4; 16 positions match TRBD2. The V gene's germline CDR1 is SGHNT and CDR2 YYREEE (reference sequence). The V segment lost 4 bases and the J segment 2 bases; nucleotides outside the gene matches: 9. The CDR3 loop spans 19 amino acids. This chain's CDR3 is CASSPGLAGGPATKNIQYF. CDR3 nucleotide sequence: TGTGCCAGCAGCCCGGGACTAGCGGGAGGGCCGGCGACCAAAAACATTCAGTACTTC.

The table lists this clone with a count of one. The V call is TRBV28, the J call TRBJ1-2; a possible D gene is TRBD1 (5 bases). CDR3 size: 14 residues. Germline V lookup: CDR1 MDHEN, CDR2 SYDVKM. Trimming took off 2 bases at V and 3 bases at J, with 10 bases between the two ends. Here the CDR3 DNA reads TGTGCCAGCAGTTTAGCCGACAGACACTATGGCTACACCTTC. It translates to CASSLADRHYGYTF.

This clone was counted once. V is TRBV12-3 or TRBV12-4 and J is TRBJ1-2; a possible D gene is TRBD1 (6 bases). The CDR3 loop spans 13 amino acids. The ends were cut back, 5 bases at V and 8 bases at J, with 15 bases in the middle. DNA for the CDR3: TGTGCCAGCAGTCTACTACAGGGTTTCGGCTACACCTTC. Translated, it gives CASSLLQGFGYTF.

This rearrangement joins TRBV6-1 to TRBJ1-6, with D unclear. The ends were cut back, 4 bases at V and 2 bases at J, with 15 bases in the middle. The CDR3 has 17 residues. In germline, CDR1 is MNHNS, CDR2 SASEGT. DNA of the CDR3: TGTGCCAGCAGTGCAAAGGGTGGGAGGACCTATAATTCACCCCTCCACTTT. It translates to CASSAKGGRTYNSPLHF.

This clone was seen once. The genes are TRBV19 and TRBJ2-1; 8 nucleotides agree with TRBD2. The CDR3 loop spans 14 amino acids. After removal of 10 bases from V and 10 bases from J, the junction contained 15 bases not matched to a gene. The germline V gene has CDR1 LNHDA and CDR2 SQIVND (reference sequence). This CDR3 reads CATSPGTRGWEQFF. For the CDR3, the DNA is TGTGCCACCAGCCCCGGGACTAGGGGGTGGGAGCAGTTCTTC.

On this clone itself: Mismatch with germline at one junction end may stem from a read error. The chain uses TRBV28 and TRBJ2-7, with D possibly being TRBD1 (6 bases). Germline V lookup: CDR1 MDHEN, CDR2 SYDVKM. This CDR3 comprises 12 residues. The CDR3 DNA reads as TGTGCCAGCAGTTTGTCCAGGGGTCCCCCGGACTTC. Its protein is CASSLSRGPPDF.